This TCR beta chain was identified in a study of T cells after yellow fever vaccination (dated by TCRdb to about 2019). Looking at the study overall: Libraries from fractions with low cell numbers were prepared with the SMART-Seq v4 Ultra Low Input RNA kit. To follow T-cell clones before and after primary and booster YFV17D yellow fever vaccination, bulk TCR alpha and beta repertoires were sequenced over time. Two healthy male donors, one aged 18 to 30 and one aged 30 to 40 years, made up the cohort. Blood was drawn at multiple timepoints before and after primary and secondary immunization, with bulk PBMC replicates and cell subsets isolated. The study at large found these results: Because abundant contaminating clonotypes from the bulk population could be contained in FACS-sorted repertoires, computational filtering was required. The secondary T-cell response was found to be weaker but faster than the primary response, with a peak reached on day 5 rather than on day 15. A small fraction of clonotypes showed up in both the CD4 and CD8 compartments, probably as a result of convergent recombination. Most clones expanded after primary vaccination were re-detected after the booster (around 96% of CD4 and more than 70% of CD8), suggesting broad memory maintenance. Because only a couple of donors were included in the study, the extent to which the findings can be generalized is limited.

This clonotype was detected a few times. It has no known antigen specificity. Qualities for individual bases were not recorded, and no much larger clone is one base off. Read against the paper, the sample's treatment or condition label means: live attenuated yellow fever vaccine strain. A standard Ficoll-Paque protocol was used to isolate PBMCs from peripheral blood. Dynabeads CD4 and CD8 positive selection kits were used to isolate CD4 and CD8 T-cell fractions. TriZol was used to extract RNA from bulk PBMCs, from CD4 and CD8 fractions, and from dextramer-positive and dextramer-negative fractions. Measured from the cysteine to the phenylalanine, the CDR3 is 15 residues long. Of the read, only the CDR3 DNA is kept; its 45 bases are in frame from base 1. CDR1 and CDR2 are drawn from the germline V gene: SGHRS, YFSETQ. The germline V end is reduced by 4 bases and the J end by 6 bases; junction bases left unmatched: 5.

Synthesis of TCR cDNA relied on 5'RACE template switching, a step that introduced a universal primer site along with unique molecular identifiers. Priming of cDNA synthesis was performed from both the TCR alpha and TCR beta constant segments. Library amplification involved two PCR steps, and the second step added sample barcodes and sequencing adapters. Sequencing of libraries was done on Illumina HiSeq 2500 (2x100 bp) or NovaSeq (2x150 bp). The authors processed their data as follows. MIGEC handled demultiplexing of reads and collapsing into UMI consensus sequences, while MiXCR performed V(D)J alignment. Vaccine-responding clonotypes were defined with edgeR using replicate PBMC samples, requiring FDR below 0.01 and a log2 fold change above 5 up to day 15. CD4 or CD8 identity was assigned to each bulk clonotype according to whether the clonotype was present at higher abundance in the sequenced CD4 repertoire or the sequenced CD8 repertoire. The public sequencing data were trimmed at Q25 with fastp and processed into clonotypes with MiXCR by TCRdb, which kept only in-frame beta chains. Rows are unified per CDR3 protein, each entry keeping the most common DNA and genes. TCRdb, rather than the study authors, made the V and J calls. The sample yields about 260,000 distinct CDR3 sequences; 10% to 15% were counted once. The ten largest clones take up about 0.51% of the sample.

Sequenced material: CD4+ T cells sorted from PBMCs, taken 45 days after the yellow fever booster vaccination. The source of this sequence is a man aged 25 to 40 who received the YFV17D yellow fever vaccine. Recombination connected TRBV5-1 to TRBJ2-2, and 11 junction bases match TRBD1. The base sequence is TGCGCCAGCAGCACAGGACAGGGGGCACCCGGGGAGCTGTTTTTT. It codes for CASSTGQGAPGELFF. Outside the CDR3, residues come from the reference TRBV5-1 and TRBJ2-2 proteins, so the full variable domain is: KAGVTQTPRYLIKTRGQQVTLSCSPISGHRSVSWYQQTPGQGLQFLFEYFSETQRNKGNFPGRFSGRQFSNSRSEMNVSTLELGDSALYLCASSTGQGAPGELFFGEGSRLTVL.